This is a list of T cell receptor beta chains from one sample in a study of T cell responses to AZD1222 COVID-19 vaccine. Generated by immunoSEQ multiplex PCR, the TCRdb table keeps only in-frame clones and is missing some. The sample holds about 140,000 clones; approximately 90% are singletons and the top ten take 5% to 6.5%. This sample comprised peripheral blood, obtained on day 0 of AZD1222 vaccination. These TCRs come from an adult in good health. The CDR3 runs from the conserved cysteine through the conserved F or W. D genes are given only for firm matches. A row's size may be missing; if present it is once, few, many or a size class.

V	size	D	J	DNA	CDR3
TRBV27	few	TRBD2	TRBJ2-1	TGTGCCAGCAGTTCAGCCCTAGCGGGATGGGTGTTCTTC	CASSSALAGWVFF
TRBV5-4	few	.	TRBJ1-6	TGTGCCAGCAGCTTGGAAAGGGGTGCCAGAGGGCTCCACTTT	CASSLERGARGLHF
TRBV19	few	TRBD1	TRBJ1-3	TGTGCCAGTAGCCGGACAGGGCGCTCTGGAAACACCATATATTTT	CASSRTGRSGNTIYF
TRBV6-5	.	TRBD1	TRBJ2-7	TGTGCCAGCAGTTTGACCGGGACAGGGGCCTCCTACGAGCAGTACTTC	CASSLTGTGASYEQYF
TRBV29-1	.	TRBD2	TRBJ2-7	TGCAGCGTTGAAGGGATCACGGGGAGGGGATCCTACGAGCAGTACTTC	CSVEGITGRGSYEQYF
TRBV5-5	once	TRBD1	TRBJ1-4	TGTGCCAGCAGCTTGGGGACAGGTAGAACTAATGAAAAACTGTTTTTT	CASSLGTGRTNEKLFF
TRBV9	.	.	TRBJ2-2	TGTGCCAGCAGCGTGGGGACTCGGAACACCGGGGAGCTGTTTTTT	CASSVGTRNTGELFF
TRBV9	.	.	TRBJ2-6	TGTGCCAGCAGCACGGGATCTGGGGCCAACGTCCTGACTTTC	CASSTGSGANVLTF
TRBV7-9	.	TRBD2	TRBJ2-2	TGTGCCAGCAGCTTAGGGAGCGGGAGAACCGGGGAGCTGTTTTTT	CASSLGSGRTGELFF
TRBV11-3	.	.	TRBJ1-1	TGTGCCAGCAGCTTGGAGGGGGAAGCGAACACTGAAGCTTTCTTT	CASSLEGEANTEAFF
TRBV29-1	.	TRBD2	TRBJ2-5	TGCAGCGTTGGCGGGGGATTCGAGACCCAGTACTTC	CSVGGGFETQYF
TRBV29-1	once	.	TRBJ2-2	TGCAGCGTTGGTCCGACAGTCACCGGGGAGCTGTTTTTT	CSVGPTVTGELFF
TRBV9	.	TRBD1	TRBJ2-6	TGTGCCAGCAGCGGGGGACAGGGAAAATTCTCTGGGGCCAACGTCCTGACTTTC	CASSGGQGKFSGANVLTF
TRBV28	.	.	TRBJ1-6	TGTGCCAGTCAAGCACCTGGATCCTGGTCACCCCTCCACTTT	CASQAPGSWSPLHF
TRBV28	.	.	TRBJ1-5	TGTGCCAGCAGTTTAACCTTCTTGGGACAGCCCCAGCATTTT	CASSLTFLGQPQHF
TRBV27	.	TRBD1	TRBJ2-5	TGTGCCAGCAGCCCTCGGGACAGGGGTTTTCAAGAGACCCAGTACTTC	CASSPRDRGFQETQYF
TRBV7-2	.	.	TRBJ2-7	TGTGCCAGCAGCTTAGGGCCCCACGAGCAGTACTTC	CASSLGPHEQYF
TRBV6-5	once	.	TRBJ2-7	TGTGCCAGCAGACCAATCCCAGGGGGGGCAGGGGAGCAGTACTTC	CASRPIPGGAGEQYF
TRBV28	.	.	TRBJ2-5	TGTGCCAGCAGTTTTGGCGTCGCCGAGACCCAGTACTTC	CASSFGVAETQYF
TRBV27	.	TRBD2	TRBJ2-7	TGTGCCAGCAGTGAACGGGCTAGCGGGTTCTACGAGCAGTACTTC	CASSERASGFYEQYF
TRBV19	.	.	TRBJ1-1	TGTGCCAGTAGTTCCCTCCCGGGGCACGTGAACACTGAAGCTTTCTTT	CASSSLPGHVNTEAFF
TRBV10-3	.	.	TRBJ1-2	TGTGCCATCAGTGATTCAGGGCAGGGATATGGCTACACCTTC	CAISDSGQGYGYTF
TRBV5-6	.	.	TRBJ2-3	TGTGCCAGCAGCTTGGACGCGGGTATCACAGATACGCAGTATTTT	CASSLDAGITDTQYF
TRBV15	.	.	TRBJ2-5	TGTGCCACCAGCAGAGATCCGGAGACTAGAAGGGGATCAGAGACCCAGTACTTC	CATSRDPETRRGSETQYF
TRBV5-6	.	.	TRBJ1-3	TGTGCCAGCAGCTTGTGGCAGACTGGAAACACCATATATTTT	CASSLWQTGNTIYF
TRBV15	.	.	TRBJ2-7	TGTGCCACCAGCAGAGATCGCCAGGCGGTCTCCTACGAGCAGTACTTC	CATSRDRQAVSYEQYF
TRBV6-5	.	.	TRBJ1-5	TGTGCCCAGCTCCCCAACAACAGCCCGAGGGAGCCCCAGCATTTT	CAQLPNNSPREPQHF
TRBV7-2	.	TRBD1	TRBJ1-5	TGTGCCAGCAGCTTATTGGACAGGGAGGATCAGCCCCAGCATTTT	CASSLLDREDQPQHF
TRBV14	.	.	TRBJ2-4	TGTGCCAGCAGCCAACAGGGCAGGGGTAAAAACATTCAGTACTTC	CASSQQGRGKNIQYF
TRBV5-1	.	.	TRBJ2-7	TGCGCCAGCAGCTTGGCAGGCAGGAGAAACGAGCAGTACTTC	CASSLAGRRNEQYF
TRBV6-5	.	.	TRBJ1-1	TGTGCCAGCAGTTACTCGCTCCGATCGAACACTGAAGCTTTCTTT	CASSYSLRSNTEAFF
TRBV5-1	.	TRBD1	TRBJ1-2	TGCGCCAGCAGCTTACCAGGGACAGGGGGTCAAGGCTACACCTTC	CASSLPGTGGQGYTF
TRBV6-2/TRBV6-3	.	.	TRBJ1-3	TGTGCCAGCAGTTGGAACAGCCGCTCTGGAAACACCATATATTTT	CASSWNSRSGNTIYF
TRBV7-8	.	.	TRBJ2-7	TGTGCCAGCAGCTTAGCGGGCCAAGGCTACGAGCAGTACTTC	CASSLAGQGYEQYF
TRBV5-6	.	.	TRBJ2-7	TGTGCCAGCAGCTTGCTCTCCCCAGTTTGGCCGGAGGGAGCCTACGAGCAGTACTTC	CASSLLSPVWPEGAYEQYF
TRBV15	.	.	TRBJ1-4	TGTGCCACCAGCAGAGGCCCAGCCAAACAAAAACTGTTTTTT	CATSRGPAKQKLFF
TRBV15	.	.	TRBJ2-7	TGTGCCACCAGCAGAGGCGGGACTCCGAGCCGGGCCTTC	CATSRGGTPSRAF
TRBV6-5	.	.	TRBJ2-7	TGTGCCAGCAGAATAACAGGAGTGGACTACGAGCAGTACTTC	CASRITGVDYEQYF
TRBV27	.	TRBD1	TRBJ2-1	TGTGCCAGCAGTTTTAAACCGGGGACAGGGGCCTACAATGAGCAGTTCTTC	CASSFKPGTGAYNEQFF
TRBV24-1	.	.	TRBJ2-1	TGTGCCACAAGCTCCTACAATGAGCAGTTCTTC	CATSSYNEQFF
TRBV30	.	.	TRBJ1-1	TGTGCCGGCGACGGGAACACTGAAGCTTTCTTT	CAGDGNTEAFF
TRBV29-1	.	.	TRBJ2-3	TGCAGCGTAGATCTCACAGATACGCAGTATTTT	CSVDLTDTQYF
TRBV7-9	.	.	TRBJ2-1	TGTGCCAGCAGCTCCGGGGAAACCCCGCCGGATGAGCAGTTCTTC	CASSSGETPPDEQFF
TRBV28	.	TRBD1	TRBJ1-6	TGTGCCAGCAGCCGGGACAGGGCGGGATCACCCCTCCACTTT	CASSRDRAGSPLHF
TRBV7-2	.	TRBD1	TRBJ2-1	TGTGCCAGCAGCGCAGACAGGGGGCGCTACAATGAGCAGTTCTTC	CASSADRGRYNEQFF
TRBV3-1/TRBV3-2	.	.	TRBJ1-2	TGTGCCAGCAGCCAAGAGTCGGGACCACGGAAGTATGGCTACACCTTC	CASSQESGPRKYGYTF
TRBV30	.	.	TRBJ1-1	TGTGCCTGGATATTCCGGGGCAGAAACACTGAAGCTTTCTTT	CAWIFRGRNTEAFF
TRBV11-2	.	.	TRBJ1-1	TGTGCCAGCGGCTTAGCAGCGAACACTGAAGCTTTCTTT	CASGLAANTEAFF
TRBV15	.	.	TRBJ2-2	TGTGCCACCAGCATAACCCCGGTGGGAGACTCATACACCGGGGAGCTGTTTTTT	CATSITPVGDSYTGELFF
TRBV6-2/TRBV6-3	.	.	TRBJ2-7	TGTGCCAGCAGTTACTCCGTGGGACACACTCCCCACGAGCAGTACTTC	CASSYSVGHTPHEQYF
TRBV6-2/TRBV6-3	.	.	TRBJ2-1	TGTGCCAGCAGCCTCGGAGGCACGAGGTTCTTC	CASSLGGTRFF
TRBV5-1	.	.	TRBJ1-1	TGCGCCAGCAGCTTGGAGCAGCTAATGATGAACACTGAAGCTTTCTTT	CASSLEQLMMNTEAFF